This paragraph reports one T cell receptor (beta chain). The target antigen is unknown. The data derive from a study of T-cell memory formation after mild COVID-19. Study details: TCR clusters largely stayed donor specific.

The length of the CDR3 is 16 residues. Germline trimming cut 7 bases from V and 2 bases from J; bases unmatched to any gene: 17. In germline, CDR1 is SQVTM, CDR2 ANQGSEA. The TCR alpha and TCR beta cDNA libraries, bearing sample barcodes and UMIs, were generated by 5'RACE using constant-segment primers. TCRdb called the 5' RACE reads again in MiXCR, with one record for every CDR3 protein. The sample yields under 600,000 distinct CDR3 sequences, about 20% seen once. Regarding the study as a whole: Of the contracting clones, CD4+ ones lay mainly in CM and EM, and CD8+ ones in EMRA. Cross-reactive memory apparently joined, as some responding clones appeared in pre-infection memory.

Sequenced input: PBMCs or a T cell subset sorted from them (not recorded which). The sequence was obtained from an adult woman who had mild COVID-19 (a few samples of this study predate the infection). Cell type and time point are not known. The V and J genes are TRBV29-1 and TRBJ2-7; 7 bases align to TRBD2. The CDR3 sequence: CSAVVLGGEGTYEQYF. CDR3 coding DNA: TGCAGCGCAGTCGTCCTTGGCGGGGAGGGTACCTACGAGCAGTACTTC.